This is a list of T cell receptor beta chains from one sample in a study of blood T cell repertoires in COVID-19. Assay: immunoSEQ multiplex PCR; the TCRdb copy retains only in-frame clones and omits some. In the table there are over 110,000 clones, around nine tenths of which are singletons. Sequenced input: peripheral blood. These receptors were obtained from a woman in her fifties or sixties with acute or convalescent COVID-19. Both conserved end residues are part of each CDR3. The D gene is left open where the match is weak. A row's size may be missing; if present it is once, few, many or a size class.

CDR3nt,CDR3aa,d_gene,v_gene,j_gene,abundance
TGTGCCAGCAGTGCGCAGGGCTTCTATGGCTACACCTTC,CASSAQGFYGYTF,NA,TRBV27,TRBJ1-2,NA
TGTGCCAGCAGCTTCAGGGGACACATGAACACTGAAGCTTTCTTT,CASSFRGHMNTEAFF,NA,TRBV5-6,TRBJ1-1,NA
TGTGCCAGCAGCCCCGTTGCAGCGGATGTAACCGGGGAGCTGTTTTTT,CASSPVAADVTGELFF,NA,TRBV7-2,TRBJ2-2,NA
TGTGCCAGCAGTTACCGACAGAGCAATCAGCCCCAGCATTTT,CASSYRQSNQPQHF,NA,TRBV6-5,TRBJ1-5,NA
TGTGCCAGCAGCGGGGAGACCTACGAGCAGTACTTC,CASSGETYEQYF,NA,TRBV6-2/TRBV6-3,TRBJ2-7,NA
TGTGCCAGCAGCCAAAGCGGCAGGGGCCCTGAAAAACTGTTTTTT,CASSQSGRGPEKLFF,NA,TRBV4-2,TRBJ1-4,NA
TGTGCCAGCAGCTATTCCCCACAGGGGCCTAATGAAAAACTGTTTTTT,CASSYSPQGPNEKLFF,TRBD1,TRBV7-9,TRBJ1-4,NA
TGTGCCAGCAGTTACAGGGGGCCCTACAATGAGCAGTTCTTC,CASSYRGPYNEQFF,TRBD1,TRBV5-8,TRBJ2-1,NA
TGTGCCAGCACGCCTATGCCCGGGATAGGCGTCTTTTTT,CASTPMPGIGVFF,NA,TRBV28,TRBJ1-5,NA
TGCGCCAGCTTACTTCCCTCTGGAAACACCATATATTTT,CASLLPSGNTIYF,NA,TRBV10-1,TRBJ1-3,few
TGCGCCAGCAGCTTGACGGGAGGGAACACAGATACGCAGTATTTT,CASSLTGGNTDTQYF,TRBD2,TRBV5-1,TRBJ2-3,once
TGTGCCAGCAGAACGCCGGGACAGGAAAGCTCCTACGAGCAGTACTTC,CASRTPGQESSYEQYF,TRBD1,TRBV7-8,TRBJ2-7,NA
TGTGCCAGCACCGAACCGGCGGGTCGCACAGATACGCAGTATTTT,CASTEPAGRTDTQYF,NA,TRBV6-6,TRBJ2-3,NA
TGTGCCAGCAGTTTATCCCCCGGGGTCTACGAGCAGTACTTC,CASSLSPGVYEQYF,NA,TRBV28,TRBJ2-7,NA
TGTGCCAGTACCAGCCTCCCGGGACAGGGATCCTACAATGAGCAGTTCTTC,CASTSLPGQGSYNEQFF,TRBD1,TRBV19,TRBJ2-1,NA
TGTGCCAGCTTCCAGGGGGGGAACACTGAAGCTTTCTTT,CASFQGGNTEAFF,TRBD1,TRBV2,TRBJ1-1,few
TGTGCCAGTAGTATAGGGACAGGGCGCAGGCCCCAGCATTTT,CASSIGTGRRPQHF,TRBD1,TRBV19,TRBJ1-5,once
TGTGCCAGCAGCCTAATTGGGGCGTCGACTAATGAAAAACTGTTTTTT,CASSLIGASTNEKLFF,NA,TRBV25-1,TRBJ1-4,NA
TGTGCCACCAGTGGGCGACAGGTCGCGAGCTCCTACGAGCAGTACTTC,CATSGRQVASSYEQYF,NA,TRBV24-1,TRBJ2-7,NA
TGTGCCAGTACCACGACAGGGTGGACTAATGAAAAACTGTTTTTT,CASTTTGWTNEKLFF,TRBD1,TRBV19,TRBJ1-4,NA
TGCGCCAGCAGTCAATCGGCGGCCTACTCTTTTATGAACACTGAAGCTTTCTTT,CASSQSAAYSFMNTEAFF,NA,TRBV23-1,TRBJ1-1,NA
TGTGCCAGCAGTTACCGACAGGCCGGTGGCTACACCTTC,CASSYRQAGGYTF,NA,TRBV27,TRBJ1-2,NA
TGTGCCTGGAGTCCCGGGACAGATAATGGCTACACCTTC,CAWSPGTDNGYTF,TRBD1,TRBV30,TRBJ1-2,NA
TGTGCCAGCAGCTGGGGCGGTGAAACTACGCAGTATTTT,CASSWGGETTQYF,NA,TRBV7-3,TRBJ2-3,NA
TGTGCCACCAGCGGAGGGACGGATGGAAACACCATATATTTT,CATSGGTDGNTIYF,NA,TRBV24-1,TRBJ1-3,NA
TGTGCCAGCAGCTTAAAACGTTCCGGGTACCAAGAGACCCAGTACTTC,CASSLKRSGYQETQYF,NA,TRBV11-2,TRBJ2-5,NA
TGTGCCAGCAGTTACGCGACAGGGCGGGAGCAGTACTTC,CASSYATGREQYF,TRBD1,TRBV6-5,TRBJ2-7,NA
TGCGCCAGCAGCCATCGGACAGGGCAAGTGAACACTGAAGCTTTCTTT,CASSHRTGQVNTEAFF,TRBD1,TRBV4-1,TRBJ1-1,NA
TGTGCCAGTAGGGCCCTTTATCAGCCCCAGCATTTT,CASRALYQPQHF,NA,TRBV19,TRBJ1-5,NA
TGCGCCAGCAGCTTGTCGGGGGAGAGCAATCAGCCCCAGCATTTT,CASSLSGESNQPQHF,NA,TRBV5-1,TRBJ1-5,NA
TGTGCCAGCAGTTTATCCAGCGGGGTTGACAATGAGCAGTTCTTC,CASSLSSGVDNEQFF,TRBD2,TRBV27,TRBJ2-1,NA
TGTGCCAGCAGTTTTGGACAGGAACCCTACGAGCAGTACTTC,CASSFGQEPYEQYF,TRBD1,TRBV7-9,TRBJ2-7,NA
TGTGCCAGCAGTGAACAATCGGGAGGCCCTTACAATGAGCAGTTCTTC,CASSEQSGGPYNEQFF,TRBD2,TRBV6-1,TRBJ2-1,NA
TGTGCCAGCAGCGTAAGAGCACAAGAGACCCAGTACTTC,CASSVRAQETQYF,NA,TRBV9,TRBJ2-5,NA
TGTGCCACCAGTGGCCCGACGACAGGGGCCGTATACAATGAGCAGTTCTTC,CATSGPTTGAVYNEQFF,TRBD1,TRBV24-1,TRBJ2-1,NA
TGTGCCAGCAGCCAAGGCACTTACTATGGCTACACCTTC,CASSQGTYYGYTF,NA,TRBV14,TRBJ1-2,NA
TGTGCCAGCAGTTTATTTCAGGGCATTAACTATGGCTACACCTTC,CASSLFQGINYGYTF,NA,TRBV27,TRBJ1-2,NA
TGTGCCAGCTCACGACAGGGGTGGTTGATCTTC,CASSRQGWLIF,TRBD1,TRBV18,TRBJ2-1,NA
TGTGCCAGCAGTCCAGGGGACGAAAAACTGTTTTTT,CASSPGDEKLFF,NA,TRBV7-9,TRBJ1-4,NA
TGTGCCAGCAGCTTAGGCGGTAATAACTATGGCTACACCTTC,CASSLGGNNYGYTF,NA,TRBV7-9,TRBJ1-2,NA
TGTGCCAGCAGTTTCCACCCCCGGGAGGGCCCGACGTCGGAGGGCTACACCTTC,CASSFHPREGPTSEGYTF,NA,TRBV28,TRBJ1-2,NA
TGTGCCAGCAGTAGGACTCTATACACTGAAGCTTTCTTT,CASSRTLYTEAFF,NA,TRBV2,TRBJ1-1,NA
TGTGCCAGCATGTATGGGGCGTACACCGGGGAGCTGTTTTTT,CASMYGAYTGELFF,NA,TRBV6-5,TRBJ2-2,few
TGTGCCAGCAGACGAGGTCAAGAGACCCAGTACTTC,CASRRGQETQYF,NA,TRBV6-5,TRBJ2-5,NA
TGTGCCAGCAGCCCACGTTTCACAGGGGAGAACACCGGGGAGCTGTTTTTT,CASSPRFTGENTGELFF,TRBD1,TRBV11-2,TRBJ2-2,NA
TGTGCCAGCAGCGGACTAGCGGGTTCCTACGAGCAGTACTTC,CASSGLAGSYEQYF,TRBD2,TRBV9,TRBJ2-7,NA
TGTGCCAGCTCCCAAAATACAGGGGATGAAAAACTGTTTTTT,CASSQNTGDEKLFF,TRBD1,TRBV18,TRBJ1-4,NA
TGTGCCAGCAGTTCCCTAAATACGAATTCACCCCTCCACTTT,CASSSLNTNSPLHF,NA,TRBV6-5,TRBJ1-6,NA
TGTGCCAGCAGCGTAGGTCTAGCGGGAGGCCTAGGGGAGACCCAGTACTTC,CASSVGLAGGLGETQYF,TRBD2,TRBV9,TRBJ2-5,NA
TGTGCCAGCAGGGGGACAGGGAACACTGAAGCTTTCTTT,CASRGTGNTEAFF,TRBD1,TRBV9,TRBJ1-1,NA
TGTGCCAGCACCCCTACAGGGGGGCGCGGCTACACCTTC,CASTPTGGRGYTF,TRBD1,TRBV7-2,TRBJ1-2,NA
TGTGCCAGCAGTGCGGCCGGGACAGGGCGGCAAGAGACCCAGTACTTC,CASSAAGTGRQETQYF,TRBD1,TRBV6-1,TRBJ2-5,NA
TGTGCCGCCGGCGGGGATGTGGCTGGAAACACCATATATTTT,CAAGGDVAGNTIYF,NA,TRBV19,TRBJ1-3,NA
TGTGCCAGCAGCCAATATAATCCCTACAATGAGCAGTTCTTC,CASSQYNPYNEQFF,NA,TRBV3-1/TRBV3-2,TRBJ2-1,once
TGTGCCAGCAGTTACTCACCTTCTCCCGGCGGGTATGGCTACACCTTC,CASSYSPSPGGYGYTF,NA,TRBV6-5,TRBJ1-2,NA
TGTGCCAGCAGGGTGACTAGCGGGAGACCAGATACGCAGTATTTT,CASRVTSGRPDTQYF,TRBD2,TRBV2,TRBJ2-3,NA
TGTGCCAGCAGCTTTCTGAATGAGCAGTTCTTC,CASSFLNEQFF,NA,TRBV5-6,TRBJ2-1,NA
TGTGCCAGCAGCGACGGACAGAGAACTGGAAACACCATATATTTT,CASSDGQRTGNTIYF,NA,TRBV16,TRBJ1-3,NA
TGTGCCAGCAGCCATAATAGCCCTGAAGCTTTCTTT,CASSHNSPEAFF,NA,TRBV14,TRBJ1-1,NA